The 2 T cell receptor beta chains reported below all come from one sample, sequenced in a study of T cells after yellow fever vaccination. TCRdb ran MiXCR on the 5' RACE reads and lists one entry per CDR3 protein. Found here are a few hundred thousand distinct CDR3 sequences, approximately 4% of them singletons; the top ten hold about 26%. Here the sequenced sample was PBMCs, taken 5 days after the yellow fever booster vaccination. These receptors all stem from a man aged 18 to 30 who received the YFV17D yellow fever vaccine.

The chain has TRBV24-1 and TRBJ2-5; D could derive from TRBD1 or TRBD2 (5 bases each). V gave up 3 bases and J gave up 3 bases, with 7 bases separating them. From germline, CDR1 is KGHDR and CDR2 SFDVKD. This CDR3 spans 13 amino acids. This CDR3 is CATSDGGKETQYF. The CDR3 bases are TGTGCCACCAGTGATGGGGGAAAAGAGACCCAGTACTTC.

This clonotype was recorded a few times. V and J are TRBV13 and TRBJ1-2; 9 bases are a match to TRBD1. The CDR3 has 15 residues. Germline lookup yields CDR1 PRHDT and CDR2 FYEKMQ (reference sequence). V shed 3 bases, J shed 0 bases, and the junction held 2 bases outside the gene matches. CDR3 protein: CASSFTGGANYGYTF. The CDR3 DNA sequence: TGTGCCAGCAGCTTCACAGGGGGCGCTAACTATGGCTACACCTTC.